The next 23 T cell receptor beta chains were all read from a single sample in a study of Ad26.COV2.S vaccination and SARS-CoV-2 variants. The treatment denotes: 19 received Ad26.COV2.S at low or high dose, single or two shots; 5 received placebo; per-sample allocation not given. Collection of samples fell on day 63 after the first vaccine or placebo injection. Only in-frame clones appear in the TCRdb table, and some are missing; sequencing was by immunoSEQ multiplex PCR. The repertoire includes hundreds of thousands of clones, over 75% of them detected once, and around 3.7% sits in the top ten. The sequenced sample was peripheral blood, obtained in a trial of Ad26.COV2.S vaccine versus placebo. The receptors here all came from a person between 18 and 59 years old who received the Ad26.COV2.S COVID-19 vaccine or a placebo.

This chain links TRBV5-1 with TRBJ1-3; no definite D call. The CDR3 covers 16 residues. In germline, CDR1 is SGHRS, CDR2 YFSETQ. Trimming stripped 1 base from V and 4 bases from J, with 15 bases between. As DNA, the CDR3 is TGCGCCAGCAGCTTGACGAACAGCCCTTACGGAAACACCATATATTTT. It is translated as CASSLTNSPYGNTIYF.

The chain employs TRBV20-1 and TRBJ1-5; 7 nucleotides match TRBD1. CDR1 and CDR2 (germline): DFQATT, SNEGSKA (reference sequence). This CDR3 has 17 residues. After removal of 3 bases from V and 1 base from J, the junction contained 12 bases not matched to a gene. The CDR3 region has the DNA TGCAGTGCTAGTGCTCACACAGGGGTACCCAGCAATCAGCCCCAGCATTTT. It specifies CSASAHTGVPSNQPQHF.

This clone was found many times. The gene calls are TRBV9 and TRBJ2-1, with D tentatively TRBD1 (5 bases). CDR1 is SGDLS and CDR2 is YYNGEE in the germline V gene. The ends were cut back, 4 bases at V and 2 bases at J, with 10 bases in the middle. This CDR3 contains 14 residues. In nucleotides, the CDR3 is TGTGCCAGCAGCACCCAGGGAACCTACAATGAGCAGTTCTTC. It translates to CASSTQGTYNEQFF.

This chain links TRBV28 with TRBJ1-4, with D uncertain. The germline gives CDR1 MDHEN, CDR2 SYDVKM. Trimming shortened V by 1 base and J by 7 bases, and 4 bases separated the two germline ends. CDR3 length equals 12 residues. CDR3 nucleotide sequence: TGTGCCAGCAGTTTATCGAGTGAAAAACTGTTTTTT. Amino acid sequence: CASSLSSEKLFF. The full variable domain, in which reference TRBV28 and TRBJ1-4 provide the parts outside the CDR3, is DVKVTQSSRYLVKRTGEKVFLECVQDMDHENMFWYRQDPGLGLRLIYFSYDVKMKEKGDIPEGYSVSREKKERFSLILESASTNQTSMYLCASSLSSEKLFFGSGTQLSVL.

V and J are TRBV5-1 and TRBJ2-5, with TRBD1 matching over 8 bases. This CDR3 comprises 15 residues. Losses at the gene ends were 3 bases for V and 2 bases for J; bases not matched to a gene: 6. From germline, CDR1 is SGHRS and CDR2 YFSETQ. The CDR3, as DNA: TGCGCCAGCAGCTCTGACAGGGGTTTACAAGAGACCCAGTACTTC. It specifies CASSSDRGLQETQYF.

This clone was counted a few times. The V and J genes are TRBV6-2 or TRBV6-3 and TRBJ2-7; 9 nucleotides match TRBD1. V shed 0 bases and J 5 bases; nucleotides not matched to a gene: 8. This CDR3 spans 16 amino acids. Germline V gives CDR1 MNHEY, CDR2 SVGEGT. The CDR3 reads CASSYSLGTGYDEQYF. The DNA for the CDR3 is TGTGCCAGCAGTTACTCGCTCGGGACAGGGTACGACGAGCAGTACTTC.

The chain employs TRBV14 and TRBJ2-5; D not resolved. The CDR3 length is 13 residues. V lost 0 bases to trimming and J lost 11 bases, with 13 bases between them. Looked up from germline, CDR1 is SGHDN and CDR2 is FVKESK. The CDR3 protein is CASSQEGGRPQYF. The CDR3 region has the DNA TGTGCCAGCAGCCAAGAGGGTGGGCGCCCGCAGTACTTC.

Written as DNA, the CDR3 is TGCGCCAGCAGTCAATCCACAGGGGGTGGGTACTCTATGATTGAGCAGTTCTTC. This encodes CASSQSTGGGYSMIEQFF. The chain recombines TRBV23-1 with TRBJ2-1; 8 bases map to TRBD1. TRBV23-1 qualifies as an ORF whose function is uncertain. The CDR3 sequence is 18 residues long. V trimming: 0 bases; J trimming: 9 bases; junction bases outside the gene matches: 16.

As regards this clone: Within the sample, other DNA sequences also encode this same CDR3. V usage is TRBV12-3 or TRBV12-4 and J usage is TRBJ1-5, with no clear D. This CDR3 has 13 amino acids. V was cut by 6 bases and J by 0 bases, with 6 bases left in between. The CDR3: CASSFDSNQPQHF. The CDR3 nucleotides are TGTGCCAGCAGCTTCGATAGCAATCAGCCCCAGCATTTT.

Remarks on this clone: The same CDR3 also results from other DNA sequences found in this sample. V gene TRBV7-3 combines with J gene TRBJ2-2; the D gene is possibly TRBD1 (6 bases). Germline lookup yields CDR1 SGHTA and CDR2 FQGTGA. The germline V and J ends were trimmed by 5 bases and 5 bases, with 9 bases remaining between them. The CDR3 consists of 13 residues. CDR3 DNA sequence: TGTGCCAGCAGCCTTACAGGGACCGGGGAGCTGTTTTTT. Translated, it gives CASSLTGTGELFF.

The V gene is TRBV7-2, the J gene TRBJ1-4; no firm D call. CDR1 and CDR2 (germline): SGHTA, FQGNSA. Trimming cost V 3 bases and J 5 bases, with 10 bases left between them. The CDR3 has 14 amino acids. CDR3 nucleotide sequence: TGTGCCAGCAGCTTTGGAAGCCCGAATGAAAAACTGTTTTTT. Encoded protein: CASSFGSPNEKLFF.

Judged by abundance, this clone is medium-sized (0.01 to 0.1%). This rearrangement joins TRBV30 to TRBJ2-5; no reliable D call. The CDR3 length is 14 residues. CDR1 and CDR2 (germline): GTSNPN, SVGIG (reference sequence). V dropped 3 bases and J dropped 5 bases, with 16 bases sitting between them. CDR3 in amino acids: CAWRPGEFFETQYF. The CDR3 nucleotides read TGTGCCTGGAGACCAGGAGAATTCTTTGAGACCCAGTACTTC.

For the CDR3, the DNA is TGTGCCAGCAGCGCGGGGACAGATTCACCCCTCCACTTT. Amino acids: CASSAGTDSPLHF. The rearrangement uses TRBV3-1 (or the pseudogene TRBV3-2) and TRBJ1-6; TRBD1 matches 7 bases. The CDR3 contains 13 residues. Germline lookup yields CDR1 LGHDT and CDR2 YNNKEL (reference sequence). The ends lost 5 bases at V and 8 bases at J; junction bases unmatched: 3.

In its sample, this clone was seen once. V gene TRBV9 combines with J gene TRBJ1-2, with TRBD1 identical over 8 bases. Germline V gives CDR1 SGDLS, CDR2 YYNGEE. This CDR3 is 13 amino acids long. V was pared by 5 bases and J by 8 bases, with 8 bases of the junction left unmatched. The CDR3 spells CASRGQGRLGYTF. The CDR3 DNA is TGTGCCAGCAGAGGACAGGGTCGGTTGGGCTACACCTTC.

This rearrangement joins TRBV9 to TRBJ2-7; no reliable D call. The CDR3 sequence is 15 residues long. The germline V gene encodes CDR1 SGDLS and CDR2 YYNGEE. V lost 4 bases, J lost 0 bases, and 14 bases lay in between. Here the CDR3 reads CASSPSNGFSYEQYF. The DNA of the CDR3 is TGTGCCAGCAGCCCCAGTAACGGGTTCTCCTACGAGCAGTACTTC.

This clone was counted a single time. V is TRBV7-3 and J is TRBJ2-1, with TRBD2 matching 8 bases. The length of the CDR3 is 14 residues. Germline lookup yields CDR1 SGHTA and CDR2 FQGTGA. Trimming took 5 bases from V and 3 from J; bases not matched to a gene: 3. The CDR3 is CASSVAGGYNEQFF. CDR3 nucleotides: TGTGCCAGCAGCGTCGCGGGGGGCTACAATGAGCAGTTCTTC. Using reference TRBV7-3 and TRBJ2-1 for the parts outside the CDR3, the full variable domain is GAGVSQTPSNKVTEKGKYVELRCDPISGHTALYWYRQSLGQGPEFLIYFQGTGAADDSGLPNDRFFAVRPEGSVSTLKIQRTERGDSAVYLCASSVAGGYNEQFFGPGTRLTVL.

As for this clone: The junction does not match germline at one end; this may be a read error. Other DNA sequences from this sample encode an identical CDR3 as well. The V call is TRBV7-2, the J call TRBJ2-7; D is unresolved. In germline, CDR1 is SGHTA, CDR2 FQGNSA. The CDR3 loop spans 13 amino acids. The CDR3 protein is CASSLARLYEQYF. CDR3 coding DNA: TGTGCCAGCAGCTTAGCACGCCTATACGAGCAGTACTTT.

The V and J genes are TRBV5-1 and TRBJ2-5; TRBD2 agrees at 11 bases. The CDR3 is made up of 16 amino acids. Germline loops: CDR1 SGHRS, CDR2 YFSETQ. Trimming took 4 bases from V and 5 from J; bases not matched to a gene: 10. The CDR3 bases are TGCGCCAGCAGCACCCTTAGCGGGGGGGCCAGGGAGACCCAGTACTTC. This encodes CASSTLSGGARETQYF. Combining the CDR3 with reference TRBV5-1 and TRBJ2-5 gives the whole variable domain KAGVTQTPRYLIKTRGQQVTLSCSPISGHRSVSWYQQTPGQGLQFLFEYFSETQRNKGNFPGRFSGRQFSNSRSEMNVSTLELGDSALYLCASSTLSGGARETQYFGPGTRLLVL.

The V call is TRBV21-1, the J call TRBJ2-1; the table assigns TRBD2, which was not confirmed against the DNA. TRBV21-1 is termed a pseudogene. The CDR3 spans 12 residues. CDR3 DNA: TGTGCCAGCAGAGGGACTAGCGGGGCCCCCCTCTTC. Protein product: CASRGTSGAPLF.

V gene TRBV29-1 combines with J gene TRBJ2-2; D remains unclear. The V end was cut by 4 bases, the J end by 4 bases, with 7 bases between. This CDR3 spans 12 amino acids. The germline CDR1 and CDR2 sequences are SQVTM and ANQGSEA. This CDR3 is CSVVGVTGELFF. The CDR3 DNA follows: TGCAGCGTTGTAGGAGTCACCGGGGAGCTGTTTTTT.

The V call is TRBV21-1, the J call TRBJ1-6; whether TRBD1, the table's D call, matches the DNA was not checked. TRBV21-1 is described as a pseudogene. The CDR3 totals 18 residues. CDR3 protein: CASSKGKSRGGTNSPLHF. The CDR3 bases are TGTGCCAGCAGCAAAGGGAAGTCCAGGGGTGGAACGAATTCACCCCTCCACTTT.

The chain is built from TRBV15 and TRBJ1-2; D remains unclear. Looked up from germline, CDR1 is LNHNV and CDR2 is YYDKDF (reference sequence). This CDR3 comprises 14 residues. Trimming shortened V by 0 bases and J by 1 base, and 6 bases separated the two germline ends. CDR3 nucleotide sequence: TGTGCCACCAGCAGAGATTTGGGTAACTATGGCTACACCTTC. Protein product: CATSRDLGNYGYTF.

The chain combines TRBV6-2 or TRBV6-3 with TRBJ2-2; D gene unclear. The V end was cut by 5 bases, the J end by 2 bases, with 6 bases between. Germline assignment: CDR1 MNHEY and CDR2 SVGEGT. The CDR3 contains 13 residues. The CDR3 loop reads CASSTANTGELFF. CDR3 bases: TGTGCCAGCAGTACAGCAAACACCGGGGAGCTGTTTTTT.